This TCR beta chain was captured in a study of beta chain features in type 1 diabetes. Turning to the study itself: Age, gender, cell numbers and subset yield matched between patients and controls. Overall study findings and caveats: Fewer junction insertions and more nucleotide deletions appeared in type 1 diabetes patients. A moderate, significant TCRB CDR3 shortening appeared in type 1 diabetes across four CD4+ subsets.

TCRB transcripts that were expressed got sequenced, as all of the isolated RNA had been reverse transcribed. The table came from immunoSEQ multiplex PCR; TCRdb's copy has only in-frame clones and leaves some out. The profile shows approximately 270,000 clones, 14% of them singletons. About this clone: Its specificity is unknown.

Sample: naive CD4+ T cells from blood. The receptor comes from a man aged 25 to 40 with type 1 diabetes.

The CDR3 DNA reads TGTGCCAGCAGTCCACAGGGGGTAGCAAATCAGCCCCAGCATTTT. Translated: CASSPQGVANQPQHF. V is TRBV7-9 and J is TRBJ1-5, with TRBD1 identical over 8 bases. V was clipped by 6 bases and J by 4 bases; unmatched bases: 8. The CDR3 has 15 amino acids. Germline V lookup: CDR1 SEHNR, CDR2 FQNEAQ (reference sequence).